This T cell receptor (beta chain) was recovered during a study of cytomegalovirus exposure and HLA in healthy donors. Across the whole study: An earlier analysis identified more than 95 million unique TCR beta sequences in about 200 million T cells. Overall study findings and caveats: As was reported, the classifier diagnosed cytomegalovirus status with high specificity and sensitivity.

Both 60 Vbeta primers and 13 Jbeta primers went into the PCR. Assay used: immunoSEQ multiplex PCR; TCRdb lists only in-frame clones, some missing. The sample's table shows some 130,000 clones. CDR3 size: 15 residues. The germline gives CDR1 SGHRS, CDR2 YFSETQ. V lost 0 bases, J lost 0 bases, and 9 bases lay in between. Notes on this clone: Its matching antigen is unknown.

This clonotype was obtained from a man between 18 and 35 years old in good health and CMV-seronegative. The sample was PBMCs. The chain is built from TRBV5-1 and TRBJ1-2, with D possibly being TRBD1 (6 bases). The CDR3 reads CASSLAGGPNYGYTF. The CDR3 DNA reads TGCGCCAGCAGCTTGGCCGGGGGGCCTAACTATGGCTACACCTTC.